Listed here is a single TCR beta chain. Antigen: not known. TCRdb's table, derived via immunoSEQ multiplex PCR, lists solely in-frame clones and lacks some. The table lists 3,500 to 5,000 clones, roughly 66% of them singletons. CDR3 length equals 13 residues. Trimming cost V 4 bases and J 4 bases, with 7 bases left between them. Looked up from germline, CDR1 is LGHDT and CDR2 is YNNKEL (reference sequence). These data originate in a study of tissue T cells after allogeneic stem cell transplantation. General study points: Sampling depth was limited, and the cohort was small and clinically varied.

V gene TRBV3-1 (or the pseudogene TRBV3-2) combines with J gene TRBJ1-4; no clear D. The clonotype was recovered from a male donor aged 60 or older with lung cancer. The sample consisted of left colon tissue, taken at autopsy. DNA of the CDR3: TGTGCCAGCAGCCTGGGCGTTAATGAAAAACTGTTTTTT. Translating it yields CASSLGVNEKLFF.